The T cell receptor beta chain described here comes from a study of T cell responses to AZD1222 COVID-19 vaccine. Regarding the study as a whole: In a largely white British group with more females than males, clonal diversity was possibly underestimated. Unmutated variant regions are reportedly the target of nearly half of TCRs that are spike-specific. There were repertoire samples only from the period after the peak T cell response.

Trimming pared 0 bases from V and 3 bases from J, leaving 6 bases between. CDR3 length: 13 amino acids. The germline gives CDR1 LNHNV, CDR2 YYDKDF (reference sequence). To note about this clone: Its target is unknown. Distinct nucleotide sequences in the sample also encode this CDR3.

Repertoires were generated with immunoSEQ multiplex PCR, while TCRdb's copy carries only in-frame clones and drops some. The sample holds fewer than 200,000 clones, around nine tenths seen once. The TCR was taken from an adult who received the AZD1222 COVID-19 vaccine. V gene TRBV15 combines with J gene TRBJ2-7, with D perhaps TRBD1 (6 bases). The starting material was peripheral blood, obtained 28 days after the second AZD1222 dose. This chain's CDR3 is CATSRDRGYEQYF. The CDR3 bases are TGTGCCACCAGCAGAGACAGGGGCTACGAGCAGTACTTC.